Following are 15 T cell receptor beta chains from one sample sequenced in a study of molecular identifiers for immune sequencing clone quantification. Using its own MiXCR run on the PCR reads, TCRdb lists one record per CDR3 protein. The sample has over 50,000 distinct CDR3 sequences; roughly a third are singletons. The sequencing input was naive CD8+ T cells from blood, with Jurkat cell RNA spiked in. Subset described: FACS-sorted CD8+CD4-CCR7+CD45RA+ naive T cells. Every receptor here comes from a human donor in good health. Some libraries in this study had Jurkat cell RNA spiked in.

The rearrangement links TRBV27 to TRBJ1-1, with 7 bases fitting TRBD1. The CDR3 runs to 15 residues. Trimming took 2 bases from V and 1 from J; bases not matched to a gene: 4. Germline CDR1 reads MNHEY; CDR2 reads SMNVEV (reference sequence). The CDR3 DNA is TGTGCCAGCAGTTTAACCGGGACAGCGAACACTGAAGCTTTCTTT. Translating it yields CASSLTGTANTEAFF.

This clonotype has a handful of counts. The gene calls are TRBV25-1 and TRBJ2-3; 12 bases align to TRBD2. This CDR3 has 16 amino acids. V trimming: 4 bases; J trimming: 4 bases; junction bases outside the gene matches: 6. The germline V gene has CDR1 MGHDK and CDR2 SYGVNS. The CDR3, as DNA: TGTGCCAGCAGTGGACTGACTAGCGGGAGCCCAGATACGCAGTATTTT. Its protein is CASSGLTSGSPDTQYF. Together with reference TRBV25-1 and TRBJ2-3, the CDR3 gives the full variable domain: EADIYQTPRYLVIGTGKKITLECSQTMGHDKMYWYQQDPGMELHLIHYSYGVNSTEKGDLSSESTVSRIRTEHFPLTLESARPSHTSQYLCASSGLTSGSPDTQYFGPGTRLTVL.

This clonotype occurred many times. The rearrangement uses TRBV5-6 and TRBJ2-7; D unclear. Trimming pared 1 base from V and 3 bases from J, leaving 14 bases between. Germline values: CDR1 SGHDT, CDR2 YYEEEE. The CDR3 runs to 15 residues. The CDR3 DNA reads as TGTGCCAGCAGCTTGAAAAATCTCGCACACTACGAGCAGTACTTC. Amino acids: CASSLKNLAHYEQYF.

The chain combines TRBV7-2 with TRBJ2-5; 10 positions agree with TRBD2. Per germline, CDR1 SGHTA and CDR2 FQGNSA. V gave up 5 bases and J gave up 5 bases; unmatched junction bases: 17. The CDR3 runs to 18 residues. The CDR3 region is CASSLTAWSGGVMETQYF. The CDR3, as DNA: TGTGCCAGCAGCCTGACCGCTTGGAGCGGGGGGGTAATGGAGACCCAGTACTTC.

The gene calls are TRBV7-2 and TRBJ2-7; 9 positions match TRBD2. The CDR3 has 15 residues. V shed 5 bases and J 2 bases; nucleotides not matched to a gene: 7. Germline V gene lookup returns CDR1 SGHTA and CDR2 FQGNSA. The CDR3 DNA sequence: TGTGCCAGCAGCCCATCCTCTAGCGGGACCTACGAGCAGTACTTC. Protein product: CASSPSSSGTYEQYF.

As for this clonotype: A much larger clone lies one base from this, so it may be a read error. The chain carries TRBV28 and TRBJ1-1; D is possibly TRBD1 (6 bases). Germline CDR1 reads MDHEN; CDR2 reads SYDVKM. V gave up 3 bases and J gave up 4 bases, with 15 bases separating them. The CDR3 runs 15 residues. CDR3 sequence reads: CASSFRGSVITEAFF. The CDR3 DNA reads TGTGCCAGCAGTTTTAGGGGGTCGGTGATCACTGAAGCTTTCTTT.

This clonotype was counted between two and nine times. The V gene is TRBV28, the J gene TRBJ2-3; no clear D. Germline CDR1 is MDHEN and CDR2 is SYDVKM. The CDR3 spans 15 residues. The germline V and J ends were trimmed by 4 bases and 0 bases, with 11 bases remaining between them. The CDR3 loop is CASSSSLASTDTQYF. The DNA of the CDR3 is TGTGCCAGCAGTTCTTCCCTGGCTAGCACAGATACGCAGTATTTT.

On this clonotype: A much bigger clone sits one base away, suggesting this may be a read error. V and J are TRBV9 and TRBJ1-5, with 7 bases lining up with TRBD1. CDR1 is SGDLS and CDR2 is YYNGEE in the germline V gene. The CDR3 loop spans 14 amino acids. As DNA, the CDR3 is TGTGCCAGCAGCGACGGAGGGGGCTCTCAGCCCCAGCAATTT. Protein product: CASSDGGGSQPQQF.

To note about this clonotype: One base away lies a much larger clone, so this may be a sequencing read error. The chain recombines TRBV5-6 with TRBJ2-3; 10 nucleotides match TRBD2. The CDR3 spans 17 residues. CDR1 is SGHDT and CDR2 is YYEEEE in the germline V gene. In DNA form, the CDR3 reads TGTGCCAGCAGCCGGGTAGGACTAGCGGAAAACACAGATACGCTGTATTTT. As protein: CASSRVGLAENTDTLYF.

This clonotype was counted between two and nine times. The chain carries TRBV28 and TRBJ2-5, with 8 bases that match TRBD2. Unmatched junction bases numbered 14, after V lost 1 base and J lost 1 base. Germline V lookup: CDR1 MDHEN, CDR2 SYDVKM. The CDR3 is 19 residues long. The CDR3 DNA is TGTGCCAGCAGTTTATTTCAACCAAGGGGTACTAGCGGCCAAGAGACCCAGTACTTC. It is translated as CASSLFQPRGTSGQETQYF.

This clonotype was seen repeatedly, ten times or more. This chain connects TRBV11-2 to TRBJ2-3, with 8 bases aligning to TRBD1. Germline V CDR1 and CDR2: SGHAT, FQNNGV. Trimming removed 0 bases from V and 5 bases from J; junction bases left unmatched: 4. The CDR3 covers 15 residues. The DNA for the CDR3 is TGTGCCAGCAGCTTAGAGCGGACAGGGTTAGATACGCAGTATTTT. Translated: CASSLERTGLDTQYF.

Remarks on this clonotype: A read error is possible here, since a much larger clone lies one base away. The V call is TRBV4-2, the J call TRBJ2-2, with 7 bases fitting TRBD2. Germline V lookup: CDR1 LGHNA, CDR2 YNFKEQ. This CDR3 contains 14 residues. Germline trimming cut 10 bases from V and 3 bases from J; bases unmatched to any gene: 8. The chain's CDR3 is CANEERGDTGELFF. The CDR3 region has the DNA TGTGCCAACGAGGAGCGGGGCGACACCGGGGAGCTGTTTTTT.

This clonotype was seen ten or more times. The chain has TRBV19 and TRBJ2-7; 9 nucleotides match TRBD1. The junction had 2 bases not matched to a gene; V was cut back by 7 bases and J by 4 bases. CDR3 size: 12 residues. Germline CDR1 reads LNHDA; CDR2 reads SQIVND (reference sequence). CDR3 amino acids: CASKQGAYEQYF. CDR3 DNA sequence: TGTGCCAGTAAACAGGGGGCTTACGAGCAGTACTTC.

This clonotype showed up many times. The J gene is TRBJ2-7, the V gene TRBV7-9; 9 bases agree with TRBD1. CDR3 length: 15 residues. Looked up from germline, CDR1 is SEHNR and CDR2 is FQNEAQ (reference sequence). The ends lost 5 bases at V and 3 bases at J; junction bases unmatched: 8. The CDR3 loop reads CASSNSGQGFYEQYF. CDR3 in DNA: TGTGCCAGCAGCAACTCGGGACAGGGATTCTACGAGCAGTACTTC.

This clonotype was counted many times. This chain uses TRBV6-1 with TRBJ1-6; D ambiguous. The CDR3 spans 12 residues. Germline-derived CDR1 and CDR2 are MNHNS and SASEGT. V was shortened by 2 bases and J by 11 bases, with 7 bases between the two germline ends. The CDR3 spells CASSERWAPLHF. The DNA for the CDR3 is TGTGCCAGCAGTGAAAGGTGGGCACCCCTCCACTTT.